In its sample, the clone carrying this T cell receptor (beta chain) was seen many times. The antigen is not known. The data derive from a study of T-cell reconstitution after alpha-beta-depleted transplantation in children. Points from the study as a whole: About two months after transplant, alpha-beta T cells reportedly came from several hundred expanded graft clones. Fresh T-cell production supplied most of the T-cell counts and diversity seen one year after transplant.

Construction of the TCRbeta library involved unique molecular identifiers. TCRdb recomputed calls from the PCR reads with MiXCR, one row per CDR3 protein. The data show 450,000 to 600,000 distinct CDR3 sequences, about 10% seen once. CDR1 is DFQATT, CDR2 SNEGSKA, per germline (reference sequence). The CDR3 runs to 13 residues. Trimming removed 4 bases from V and 4 bases from J, with 14 bases in between. The source material was PBMCs, sampled before TCRalphabeta/CD19-depleted stem cell transplant. The clonotype originates from a child under 10 years old with inherited bone marrow failure, due to receive a stem cell transplant. The chain joins TRBV20-1 to TRBJ2-7; D is unresolved. This CDR3 is CSAIDQKLYEQYF. As DNA, the CDR3 is TGCAGTGCTATTGACCAAAAACTTTACGAGCAGTACTTC.